The 21 T cell receptor beta chains listed next were all sequenced from one sample in a study of Tregs in tolerant kidney transplant recipients. Some clones are missing from TCRdb's copy, which holds only in-frame ones; the method was immunoSEQ multiplex PCR. The sample includes roughly 250,000 clones, roughly 84% of them seen just once. Sequencing was done on a sample of CD4+ T cells from blood. These receptors all come from a human donor in good health.

The chain is built from TRBV30 and TRBJ2-3; tentatively, D is TRBD2 (5 bases). The germline V and J ends were trimmed by 4 bases and 2 bases, with 13 bases remaining between them. This CDR3 contains 14 residues. Germline values: CDR1 GTSNPN, CDR2 SVGIG (reference sequence). CDR3 residues: CAWKASRNTDTQYF. Written as DNA, the CDR3 is TGTGCCTGGAAGGCTAGCCGCAACACAGATACGCAGTATTTT.

The chain employs TRBV11-2 and TRBJ2-7; TRBD2 agrees at 12 bases. The ends lost 5 bases at V and 5 bases at J; junction bases unmatched: 7. Per germline, CDR1 SGHAT and CDR2 FQNNGV. This CDR3 region has 15 residues. CDR3: CASSLRTSGTDEQYF. The CDR3, as DNA: TGTGCCAGCAGCCTTCGGACTAGCGGGACGGACGAGCAGTACTTC.

The chain combines TRBV6-1 with TRBJ1-5, with TRBD1 as a possible D gene (6 bases). Looked up from germline, CDR1 is MNHNS and CDR2 is SASEGT. The CDR3 has 15 residues. The V end was cut by 7 bases, the J end by 0 bases, with 13 bases between. The DNA for the CDR3 is TGTGCCAGCATTTGGGGGGCGCGTAGCAATCAGCCCCAGCATTTT. Translated, it gives CASIWGARSNQPQHF.

About this clone itself: Distinct nucleotide sequences in the sample also encode this CDR3. V usage is TRBV15 and J usage is TRBJ2-5; tentatively, D is TRBD2 (5 bases). Per germline, CDR1 LNHNV and CDR2 YYDKDF (reference sequence). V lost 0 bases and J lost 2, with 7 bases in between. The CDR3 has 14 residues. CDR3 protein: CATSRDRGQETQYF. The DNA of the CDR3 is TGTGCCACCAGCAGAGATCGGGGACAAGAGACCCAGTACTTC.

This clone was seen a handful of times. This sequence joins TRBV5-4 and TRBJ2-6, with TRBD2 identical over 8 bases. The V gene's germline CDR1 is SGHNT and CDR2 YYREEE (reference sequence). The CDR3 is 17 amino acids. V was clipped by 4 bases and J by 0 bases; unmatched bases: 6. This CDR3 reads CASSLAGRGSGANVLTF. The CDR3 DNA sequence: TGTGCCAGCAGCCTAGCGGGCCGGGGCTCTGGGGCCAACGTCCTGACTTTC.

This clone was seen a handful of times. V usage is TRBV7-2 and J usage is TRBJ2-7; no firm D call. The length of the CDR3 is 14 residues. The V and J ends lost 1 base and 5 bases respectively, with 12 bases between them. Germline V gene data show CDR1 as SGHTA and CDR2 as FQGNSA. This CDR3 reads CASSLGSVPNEQYF. CDR3 DNA: TGTGCCAGCAGCTTAGGGTCTGTACCTAACGAGCAGTACTTC.

The rearrangement joins TRBV12-5 to TRBJ1-1, with a tentative D call TRBD1 (6 bases). The length of the CDR3 is 14 residues. Germline loops: CDR1 LGHNT, CDR2 FRNRAP. V lost 3 bases to trimming and J lost 3 bases, with 11 bases between them. CDR3 protein: CASGFAYRDTEAFF. In DNA form, the CDR3 reads TGTGCTAGTGGTTTCGCGTACAGGGACACTGAAGCTTTCTTT.

The chain joins TRBV11-2 to TRBJ2-5, with D uncertain. The last part of the DNA fits TRBJ2-7 better; the J call may be wrong. Germline V gives CDR1 SGHAT, CDR2 FQNNGV. The CDR3 extends over 13 amino acids. CDR3 sequence (DNA): TGTGCCAGCAGCATGTCAGTTCCCTACGAGCAGTACTTC. Translating gives CASSMSVPYEQYF.

V and J are TRBV11-2 and TRBJ1-1, with D perhaps TRBD1 (6 bases). The V end was cut by 1 base, the J end by 5 bases, with 14 bases between. Germline loops: CDR1 SGHAT, CDR2 FQNNGV. This CDR3 has 15 residues. CDR3 residues: CASSLGQAGGTEAFF. The CDR3 DNA sequence: TGTGCCAGCAGCTTAGGACAGGCCGGGGGGACTGAAGCTTTCTTT.

This rearrangement joins TRBV7-3 to TRBJ1-6; D unresolved. Germline V gene sequence: CDR1 SGHTA, CDR2 FQGTGA. This CDR3 comprises 14 residues. V lost 6 bases, J lost 7 bases, and 13 bases lay in between. The CDR3 DNA sequence: TGTGCCAGCAGTTACATGGGCAGGAATTCACCCCTCCACTTT. Protein sequence: CASSYMGRNSPLHF.

V is TRBV30 and J is TRBJ2-7; D may correspond to TRBD1 or TRBD2 (6 bases each). V shed 4 bases and J shed 2 bases, with 18 bases lying between them. The CDR3 extends over 15 amino acids. Germline-derived CDR1 and CDR2 are GTSNPN and SVGIG (reference sequence). The CDR3 region is CAWTKRGQPPYEQYF. Here the CDR3 DNA reads TGTGCCTGGACAAAACGGGGGCAACCGCCCTACGAGCAGTACTTC.

This chain connects TRBV6-1 to TRBJ1-2, with a possible D match to TRBD1 (6 bases). The CDR3 is 15 residues long. With 5 bases removed from V and 5 bases from J, the gap between germline ends came to 18 bases. Germline lookup yields CDR1 MNHNS and CDR2 SASEGT. CDR3 sequence reads: CASSPDRKEGYGYTF. The CDR3 nucleotides are TGTGCCAGCAGTCCAGACAGGAAGGAAGGATATGGCTACACCTTC.

The chain couples TRBV9 to TRBJ2-3; D is possibly TRBD2 (6 bases). Germline-derived CDR1 and CDR2 are SGDLS and YYNGEE. V shed 4 bases and J shed 6 bases, with 21 bases lying between them. The CDR3 totals 16 residues. The CDR3, as DNA: TGTGCCAGCAGCCCCAAGGCCGGGACTGCCCCTGATACGCAGTATTTT. It translates to CASSPKAGTAPDTQYF.

Comment on this clone: The sample carries other DNA sequences with the same CDR3. The CDR3 loop reads CAWRGGAGYGYTF. In nucleotides, the CDR3 is TGTGCCTGGCGTGGGGGGGCGGGCTATGGCTACACCTTC. V usage is TRBV30 and J usage is TRBJ1-2; possible D gene TRBD1, 6 bases. The CDR3 runs 13 residues. Deletions cut 5 bases from V and 4 bases from J, with 14 bases between. Germline-derived CDR1 and CDR2 are GTSNPN and SVGIG (reference sequence).

J is TRBJ2-7 and V is TRBV5-1; the match to TRBD1 covers 9 bases. Trimming at V came to 2 bases and at J to 2 bases, leaving 5 bases not matched to a gene. The germline gives CDR1 SGHRS, CDR2 YFSETQ. CDR3 length: 15 amino acids. As DNA, the CDR3 is TGCGCCAGCAGCTTACAGGGGGCCTCTACCTACGAGCAGTACTTC. This gives the protein CASSLQGASTYEQYF.

The J gene is TRBJ2-1, the V gene TRBV19, with D unclear. The CDR3 spans 15 residues. Germline V CDR1 and CDR2: LNHDA, SQIVND (reference sequence). V was shortened by 1 base and J by 1 base, with 8 bases between the two germline ends. CDR3 loop: CASSIAHQSYNEQFF. CDR3 sequence (DNA): TGTGCCAGTAGTATAGCTCACCAGTCCTACAATGAGCAGTTCTTC.

This clone was counted a single time. The chain uses TRBV30 and TRBJ2-1; 8 nucleotides line up with TRBD1. CDR1 and CDR2 (germline): GTSNPN, SVGIG (reference sequence). The CDR3 covers 18 residues. With 2 bases clipped from V and 0 bases from J, the junction kept 12 bases outside the gene matches. CDR3 amino acids: CAWSLTRTGKSSYNEQFF. The CDR3 DNA follows: TGTGCCTGGAGTCTCACTCGGACAGGGAAAAGCTCCTACAATGAGCAGTTCTTC.

Of note for this clone: The same CDR3 also results from other DNA sequences found in this sample. V is TRBV6-1 and J is TRBJ2-3; maybe TRBD1 (6 bases). Trimming removed 5 bases at V and 3 bases at J, with 9 bases between. Germline V gene lookup returns CDR1 MNHNS and CDR2 SASEGT. The CDR3 spans 13 residues. The CDR3 region has the DNA TGTGCCAGCAGTCGGACAGTGACAGATACGCAGTATTTT. This encodes CASSRTVTDTQYF.

The J gene is TRBJ2-2, the V gene TRBV11-2; 7 nucleotides agree with TRBD1. Germline V gene data show CDR1 as SGHAT and CDR2 as FQNNGV. The CDR3 loop spans 16 amino acids. V lost 5 bases, J lost 1 base, and 7 bases stayed unmatched. The CDR3 nucleotides are TGTGCCAGCAGCCAACAGGGGCAGCGGAACACCGGGGAGCTGTTTTTT. Translating it yields CASSQQGQRNTGELFF.

This clone was counted a single time. The gene calls are TRBV25-1 and TRBJ1-4; D is perhaps TRBD1 (6 bases). V gave up 3 bases and J gave up 0 bases, with 17 bases separating them. CDR1 and CDR2 from the germline V gene are MGHDK and SYGVNS. The CDR3 runs 18 residues. The CDR3 reads CASSDPGTSGATNEKLFF. The CDR3 DNA reads as TGTGCCAGCAGTGACCCCGGGACAAGTGGTGCAACTAATGAAAAACTGTTTTTT. The full variable domain, rest sourced from reference TRBV25-1 and TRBJ1-4, is EADIYQTPRYLVIGTGKKITLECSQTMGHDKMYWYQQDPGMELHLIHYSYGVNSTEKGDLSSESTVSRIRTEHFPLTLESARPSHTSQYLCASSDPGTSGATNEKLFFGSGTQLSVL.

V usage is TRBV18 and J usage is TRBJ1-5; weak D call: TRBD1 (5 bases). This CDR3 is built from 17 residues. CDR1 is KGHSH, CDR2 LQKENI, per germline. The germline V and J ends were trimmed by 2 bases and 4 bases, with 18 bases remaining between them. CDR3 amino acids: CASSPFAGPGPNQPQHF. The CDR3 DNA is TGTGCCAGCTCACCATTTGCAGGGCCAGGGCCAAATCAGCCCCAGCATTTT.